The entry below gives a single TCR beta chain sequence along with its context. Its antigen is as yet unknown. This specimen comes from a study of cytomegalovirus exposure and HLA in healthy donors. Background on the study: Roughly 170 million T cells yielded fewer than 120 million unique TCR beta sequences in earlier analysis.

The germline V gene has CDR1 SGHRS and CDR2 YFSETQ. V shed 4 bases and J shed 10 bases, with 17 bases lying between them. The CDR3 has 13 amino acids. Participants comprised healthy donors of bone marrow. Points from the study as a whole: An analysis done earlier found most TCR beta V segments productive about 87% or about 30% of the time. One variant, a missense change in DCLRE1C, was linked in a later analysis to TCR beta V- and J-gene trimming.

PCR primers comprised 60 Vbeta and 13 Jbeta primers. The repertoire was sequenced with immunoSEQ multiplex PCR; TCRdb's copy has only in-frame clones and lacks some. Seen here are around 160,000 clones, 79% observed once, and the top ten hold roughly 6.7%. The clonotype comes from a woman aged 40-49 years in good health and CMV-seropositive. The gene calls are TRBV5-1 and TRBJ1-1; D is unresolved. The specimen sequenced was PBMCs. The CDR3 bases are TGCGCCAGCAGCCAAGCGGACCGGTCAATAGCTTTCTTT. Protein product: CASSQADRSIAFF.